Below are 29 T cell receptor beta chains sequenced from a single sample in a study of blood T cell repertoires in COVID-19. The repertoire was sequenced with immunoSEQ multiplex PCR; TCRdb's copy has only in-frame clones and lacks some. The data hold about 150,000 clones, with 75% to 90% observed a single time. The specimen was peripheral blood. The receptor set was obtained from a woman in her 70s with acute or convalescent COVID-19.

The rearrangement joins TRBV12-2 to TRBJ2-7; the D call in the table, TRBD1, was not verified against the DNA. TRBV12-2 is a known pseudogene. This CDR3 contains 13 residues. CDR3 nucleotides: TGTGCGCCCTCCGGGGACAGGGCCTACGAGCAGTACTTC. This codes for CAPSGDRAYEQYF.

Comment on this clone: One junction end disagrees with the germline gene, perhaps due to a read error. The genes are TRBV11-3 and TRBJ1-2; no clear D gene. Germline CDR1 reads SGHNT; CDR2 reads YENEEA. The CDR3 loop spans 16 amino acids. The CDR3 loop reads CASTLIRTPANYGYTF. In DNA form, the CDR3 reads TGTGCCAGCACCTTAATCCGTACCCCGGCTAACTATGGCTACACCTTC.

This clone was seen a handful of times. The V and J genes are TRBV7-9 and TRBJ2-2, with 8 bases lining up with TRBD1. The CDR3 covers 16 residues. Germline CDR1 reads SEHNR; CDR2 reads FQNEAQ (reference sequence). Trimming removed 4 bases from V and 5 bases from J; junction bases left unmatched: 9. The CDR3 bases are TGTGCCAGCAGCTCGGGACAGGTCAAGATAACCGGGGAGCTGTTTTTT. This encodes CASSSGQVKITGELFF.

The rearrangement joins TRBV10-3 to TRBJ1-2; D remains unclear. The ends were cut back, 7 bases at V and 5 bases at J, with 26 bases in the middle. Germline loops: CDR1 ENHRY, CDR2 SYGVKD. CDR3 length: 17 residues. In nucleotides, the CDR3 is TGTGCCATCAAACCCCGCGAAAAAGACTTGCGGGGTTATGGCTACACCTTC. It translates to CAIKPREKDLRGYGYTF.

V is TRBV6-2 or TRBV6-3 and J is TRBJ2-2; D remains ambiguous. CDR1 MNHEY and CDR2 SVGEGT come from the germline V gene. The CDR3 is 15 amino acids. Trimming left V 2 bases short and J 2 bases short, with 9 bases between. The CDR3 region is CASSYKRRNTGELFF. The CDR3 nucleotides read TGTGCCAGCAGTTACAAGAGGCGAAACACCGGGGAGCTGTTTTTT.

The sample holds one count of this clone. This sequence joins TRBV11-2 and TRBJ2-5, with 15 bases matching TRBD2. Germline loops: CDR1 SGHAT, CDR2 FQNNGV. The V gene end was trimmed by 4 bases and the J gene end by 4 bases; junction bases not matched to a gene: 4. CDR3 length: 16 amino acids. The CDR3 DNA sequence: TGTGCCAGCAGCTCATGGACTAGCGGGGGGGCAGAGACCCAGTACTTC. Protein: CASSSWTSGGAETQYF.

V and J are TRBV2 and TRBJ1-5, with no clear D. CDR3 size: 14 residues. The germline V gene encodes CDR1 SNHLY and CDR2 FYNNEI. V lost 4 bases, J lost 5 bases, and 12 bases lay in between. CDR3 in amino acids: CASSVEEGDQPQHF. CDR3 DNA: TGTGCCAGCAGTGTCGAGGAGGGCGATCAGCCCCAGCATTTT.

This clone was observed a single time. CDR3 bases: TGTGCCAGCGCCAAGGGGATGTTCTCCTACGAGCAGTACGTC. It specifies CASAKGMFSYEQYV. The chain couples TRBV13 to TRBJ2-7, with TRBD1 as a possible D gene (5 bases). Trimming pared 8 bases from V and 0 bases from J, leaving 14 bases between. CDR3 size: 14 residues. Germline lookup yields CDR1 PRHDT and CDR2 FYEKMQ (reference sequence).

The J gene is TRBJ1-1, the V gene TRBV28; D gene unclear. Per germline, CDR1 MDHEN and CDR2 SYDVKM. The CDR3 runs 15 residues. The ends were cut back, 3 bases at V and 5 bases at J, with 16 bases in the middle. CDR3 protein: CASSLGGGSQTEAFF. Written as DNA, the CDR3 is TGTGCCAGCAGTTTGGGCGGCGGGTCGCAAACTGAAGCTTTCTTT.

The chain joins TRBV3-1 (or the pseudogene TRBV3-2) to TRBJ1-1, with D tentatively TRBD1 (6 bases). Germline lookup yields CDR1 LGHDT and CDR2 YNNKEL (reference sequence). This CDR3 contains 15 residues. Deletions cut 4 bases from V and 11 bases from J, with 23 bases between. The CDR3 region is CASSPKAQGRGGAFF. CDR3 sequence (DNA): TGTGCCAGCAGCCCCAAAGCTCAGGGGAGGGGCGGTGCTTTCTTT.

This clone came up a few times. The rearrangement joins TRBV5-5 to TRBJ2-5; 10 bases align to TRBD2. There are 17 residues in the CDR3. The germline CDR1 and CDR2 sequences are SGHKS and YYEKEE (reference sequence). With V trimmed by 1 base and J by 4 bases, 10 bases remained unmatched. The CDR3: CASSLKRGGLLGETQYF. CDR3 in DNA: TGTGCCAGCAGCTTGAAGCGGGGGGGCCTTCTAGGAGAGACCCAGTACTTC.

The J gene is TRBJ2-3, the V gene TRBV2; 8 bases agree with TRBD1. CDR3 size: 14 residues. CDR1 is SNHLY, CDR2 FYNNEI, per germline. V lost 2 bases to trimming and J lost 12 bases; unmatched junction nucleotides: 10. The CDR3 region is CASSEMTGALSQYF. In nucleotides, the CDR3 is TGTGCCAGCAGTGAAATGACAGGGGCCCTAAGTCAGTATTTT.

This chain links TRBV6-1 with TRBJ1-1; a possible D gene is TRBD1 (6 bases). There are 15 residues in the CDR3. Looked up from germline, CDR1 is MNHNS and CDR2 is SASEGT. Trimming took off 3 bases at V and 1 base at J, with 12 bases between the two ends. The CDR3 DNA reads TGTGCCAGCAGTGAGGTGGGGACAACGAACACTGAAGCTTTCTTT. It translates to CASSEVGTTNTEAFF.

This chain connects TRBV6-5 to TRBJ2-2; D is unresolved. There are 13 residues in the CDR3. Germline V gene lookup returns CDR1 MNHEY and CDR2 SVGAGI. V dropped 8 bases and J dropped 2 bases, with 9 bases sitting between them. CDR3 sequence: CASQETNTGELFF. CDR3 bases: TGTGCCAGCCAGGAAACTAACACCGGGGAGCTGTTTTTT.

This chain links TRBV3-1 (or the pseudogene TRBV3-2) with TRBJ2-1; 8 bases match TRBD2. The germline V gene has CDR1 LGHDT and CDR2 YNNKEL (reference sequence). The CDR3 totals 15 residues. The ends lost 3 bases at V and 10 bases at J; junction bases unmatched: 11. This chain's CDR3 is CASSQGLEGPWEQFF. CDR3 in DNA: TGTGCCAGCAGCCAGGGACTAGAAGGTCCGTGGGAGCAGTTCTTC.

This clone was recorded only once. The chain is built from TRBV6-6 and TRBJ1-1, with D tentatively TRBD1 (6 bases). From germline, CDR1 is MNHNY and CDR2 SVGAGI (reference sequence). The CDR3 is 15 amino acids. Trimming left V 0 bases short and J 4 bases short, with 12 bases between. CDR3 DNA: TGTGCCAGCAGTTACTCAGGGGGTGGAAGCACTGAAGCTTTCTTT. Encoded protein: CASSYSGGGSTEAFF.

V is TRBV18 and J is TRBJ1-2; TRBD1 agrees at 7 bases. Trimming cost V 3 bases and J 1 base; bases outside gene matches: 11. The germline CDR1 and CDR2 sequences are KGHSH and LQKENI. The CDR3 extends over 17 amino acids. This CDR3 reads CASSPSGPTGNNYGYTF. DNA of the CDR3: TGTGCCAGCTCACCGTCGGGGCCGACAGGGAATAACTATGGCTACACCTTC.

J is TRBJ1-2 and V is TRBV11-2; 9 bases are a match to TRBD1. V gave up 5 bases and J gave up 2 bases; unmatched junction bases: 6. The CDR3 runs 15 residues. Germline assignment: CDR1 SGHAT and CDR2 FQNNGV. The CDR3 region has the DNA TGTGCCAGCAGCAAACAGGGGGCGTCAAACTATGGCTACACCTTC. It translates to CASSKQGASNYGYTF.

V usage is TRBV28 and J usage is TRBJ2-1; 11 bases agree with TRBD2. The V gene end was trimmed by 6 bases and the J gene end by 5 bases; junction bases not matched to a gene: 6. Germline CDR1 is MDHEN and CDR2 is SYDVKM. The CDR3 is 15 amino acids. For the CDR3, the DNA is TGTGCCAGCAGAATTAGCGGGGGGGCCGACAATGAGCAGTTCTTC. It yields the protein CASRISGGADNEQFF.

CDR3 amino acids: CASSGGGDRGPGNIQYF. As DNA, the CDR3 is TGTGCCAGCAGTGGGGGGGGAGACAGGGGTCCGGGAAACATTCAGTACTTC. This chain connects TRBV6-1 to TRBJ2-4; a possible D gene is TRBD1 (8 bases). V lost 4 bases to trimming and J lost 6 bases, with 22 bases between them. Germline values: CDR1 MNHNS, CDR2 SASEGT. This CDR3 region has 17 residues.

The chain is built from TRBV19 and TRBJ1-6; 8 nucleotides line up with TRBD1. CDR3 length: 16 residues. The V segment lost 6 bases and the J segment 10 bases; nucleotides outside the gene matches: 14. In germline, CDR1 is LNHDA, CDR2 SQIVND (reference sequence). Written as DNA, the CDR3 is TGTGCCAGTAGACGGGGACAGGAGGTCCCAAGCTCACCCCTCCACTTT. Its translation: CASRRGQEVPSSPLHF.

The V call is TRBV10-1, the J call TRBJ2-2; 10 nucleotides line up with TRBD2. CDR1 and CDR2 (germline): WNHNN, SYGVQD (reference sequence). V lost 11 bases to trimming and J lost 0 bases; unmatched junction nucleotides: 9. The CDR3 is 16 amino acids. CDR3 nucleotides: TGCGCCCCCCCGGAGCGGGGGGGCGCGAACACCGGGGAGCTGTTTTTT. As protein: CAPPERGGANTGELFF.

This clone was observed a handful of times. The CDR3 reads CASSRGQGRSGELFF. DNA of the CDR3: TGTGCCAGCAGCCGTGGACAGGGGAGGTCCGGGGAGCTGTTTTTT. The J gene is TRBJ2-2, the V gene TRBV6-6, with TRBD1 identical over 9 bases. Trimming took 6 bases from V and 6 from J; bases not matched to a gene: 8. This CDR3 spans 15 amino acids. Per germline, CDR1 MNHNY and CDR2 SVGAGI (reference sequence).

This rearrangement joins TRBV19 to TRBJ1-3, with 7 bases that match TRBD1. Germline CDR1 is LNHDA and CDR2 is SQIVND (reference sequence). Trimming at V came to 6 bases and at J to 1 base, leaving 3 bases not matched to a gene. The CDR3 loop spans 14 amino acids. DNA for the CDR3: TGTGCCAGTAGCAGGGGGTCATCTGGAAACACCATATATTTT. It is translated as CASSRGSSGNTIYF. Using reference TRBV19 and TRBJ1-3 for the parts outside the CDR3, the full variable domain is DGGITQSPKYLFRKEGQNVTLSCEQNLNHDAMYWYRQDPGQGLRLIYYSQIVNDFQKGDIAEGYSVSREKKESFPLTVTSAQKNPTAFYLCASSRGSSGNTIYFGEGSWLTVV.

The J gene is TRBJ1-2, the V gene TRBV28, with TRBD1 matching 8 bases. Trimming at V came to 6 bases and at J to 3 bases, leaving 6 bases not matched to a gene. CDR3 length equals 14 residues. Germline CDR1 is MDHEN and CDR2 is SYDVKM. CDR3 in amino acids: CASSQGQGDYGYTF. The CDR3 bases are TGTGCCAGCAGCCAAGGACAGGGAGACTATGGCTACACCTTC.

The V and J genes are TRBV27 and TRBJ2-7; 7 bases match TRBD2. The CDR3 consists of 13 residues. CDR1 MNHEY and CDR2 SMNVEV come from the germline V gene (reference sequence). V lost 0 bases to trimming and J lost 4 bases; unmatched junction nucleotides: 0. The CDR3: CASSLSGGYEQYF. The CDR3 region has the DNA TGTGCCAGCAGTTTATCGGGGGGGTACGAGCAGTACTTC.

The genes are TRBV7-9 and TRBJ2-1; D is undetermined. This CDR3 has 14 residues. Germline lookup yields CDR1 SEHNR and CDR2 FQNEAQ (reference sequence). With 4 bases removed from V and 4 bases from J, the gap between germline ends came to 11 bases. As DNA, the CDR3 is TGTGCCAGCAGCTCAAAACTCCCTTACAATGAGCAGTTCTTC. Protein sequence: CASSSKLPYNEQFF. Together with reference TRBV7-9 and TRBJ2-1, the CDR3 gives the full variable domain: DTGVSQNPRHKITKRGQNVTFRCDPISEHNRLYWYRQTLGQGPEFLTYFQNEAQLEKSRLLSDRFSAERPKGSFSTLEIQRTEQGDSAMYLCASSSKLPYNEQFFGPGTRLTVL.

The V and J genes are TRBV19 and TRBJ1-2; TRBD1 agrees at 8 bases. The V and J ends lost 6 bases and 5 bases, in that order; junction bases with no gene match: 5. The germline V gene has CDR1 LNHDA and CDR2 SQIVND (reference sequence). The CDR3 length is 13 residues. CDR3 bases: TGTGCCAGTAGGGGCGACAGGGGTTATGGCTACACCTTC. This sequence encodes CASRGDRGYGYTF.

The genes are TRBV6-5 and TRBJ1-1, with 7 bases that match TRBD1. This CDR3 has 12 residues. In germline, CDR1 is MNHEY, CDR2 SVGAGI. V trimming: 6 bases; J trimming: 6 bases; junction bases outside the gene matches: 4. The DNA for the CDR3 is TGTGCCAGCAGGAATCAGGGGGCTGAAGCTTTCTTT. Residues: CASRNQGAEAFF.